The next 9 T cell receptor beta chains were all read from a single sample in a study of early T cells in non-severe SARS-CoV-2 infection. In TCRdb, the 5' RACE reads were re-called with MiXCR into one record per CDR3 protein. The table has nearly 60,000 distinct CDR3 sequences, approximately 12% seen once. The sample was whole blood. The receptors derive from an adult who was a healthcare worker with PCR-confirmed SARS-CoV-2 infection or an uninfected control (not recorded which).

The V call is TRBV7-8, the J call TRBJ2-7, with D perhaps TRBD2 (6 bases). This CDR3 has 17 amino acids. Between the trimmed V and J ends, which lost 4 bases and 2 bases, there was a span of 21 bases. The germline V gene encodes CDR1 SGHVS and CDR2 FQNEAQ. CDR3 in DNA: TGTGCCAGCAGCTCAAAAATTTCCCTAGCGAAGACCTACGAGCAGTACTTC. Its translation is CASSSKISLAKTYEQYF.

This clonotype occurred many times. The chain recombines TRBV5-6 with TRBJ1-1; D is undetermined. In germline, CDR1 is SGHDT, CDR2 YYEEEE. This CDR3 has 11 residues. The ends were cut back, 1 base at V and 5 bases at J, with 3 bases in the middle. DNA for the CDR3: TGTGCCAGCAGCTTGCGAACTGAAGCTTTCTTT. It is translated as CASSLRTEAFF.

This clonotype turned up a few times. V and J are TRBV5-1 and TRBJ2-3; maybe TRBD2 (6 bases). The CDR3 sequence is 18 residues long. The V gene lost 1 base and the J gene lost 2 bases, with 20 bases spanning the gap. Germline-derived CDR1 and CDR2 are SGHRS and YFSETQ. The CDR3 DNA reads TGCGCCAGCAGCTTGCTTCTGCGGGATAGGGTTTCCACAGATACGCAGTATTTT. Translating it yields CASSLLLRDRVSTDTQYF. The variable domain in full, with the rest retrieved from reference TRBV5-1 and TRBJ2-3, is KAGVTQTPRYLIKTRGQQVTLSCSPISGHRSVSWYQQTPGQGLQFLFEYFSETQRNKGNFPGRFSGRQFSNSRSEMNVSTLELGDSALYLCASSLLLRDRVSTDTQYFGPGTRLTVL.

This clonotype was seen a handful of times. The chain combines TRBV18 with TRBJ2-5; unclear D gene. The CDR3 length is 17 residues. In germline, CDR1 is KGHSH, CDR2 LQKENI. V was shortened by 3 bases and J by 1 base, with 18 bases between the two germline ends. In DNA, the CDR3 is TGTGCCAGCTCACCGCGGCGGCAAACTAACATCCAAGAGACCCAGTACTTC. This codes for CASSPRRQTNIQETQYF.

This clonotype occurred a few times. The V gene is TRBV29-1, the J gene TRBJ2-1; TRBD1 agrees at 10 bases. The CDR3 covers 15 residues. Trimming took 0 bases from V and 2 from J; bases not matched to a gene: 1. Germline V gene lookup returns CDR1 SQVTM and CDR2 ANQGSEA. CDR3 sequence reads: CSVEEGTGAYNEQFF. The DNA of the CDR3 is TGCAGCGTTGAAGAGGGGACAGGGGCCTACAATGAGCAGTTCTTC.

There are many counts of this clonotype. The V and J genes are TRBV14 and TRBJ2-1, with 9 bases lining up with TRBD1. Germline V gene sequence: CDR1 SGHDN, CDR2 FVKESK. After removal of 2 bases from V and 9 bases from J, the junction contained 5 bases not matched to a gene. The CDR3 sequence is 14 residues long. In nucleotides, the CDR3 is TGTGCCAGCAGCCAATTGGGACAGGGACCTGAGCAGTTCTTC. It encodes CASSQLGQGPEQFF. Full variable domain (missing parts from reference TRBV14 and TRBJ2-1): EAGVTQFPSHSVIEKGQTVTLRCDPISGHDNLYWYRRVMGKEIKFLLHFVKESKQDESGMPNNRFLAERTGGTYSTLKVQPAELEDSGVYFCASSQLGQGPEQFFGPGTRLTVL.

The CDR3 protein is CASSFLGTGGTHEQYF. The CDR3 nucleotides are TGTGCCAGCAGCTTTCTCGGGACAGGGGGGACCCACGAGCAGTACTTC. V gene TRBV12-3 or TRBV12-4 combines with J gene TRBJ2-7, with 11 nucleotides matching TRBD1. Losses at the gene ends were 6 bases for V and 5 bases for J; bases not matched to a gene: 12. The CDR3 runs 16 residues.

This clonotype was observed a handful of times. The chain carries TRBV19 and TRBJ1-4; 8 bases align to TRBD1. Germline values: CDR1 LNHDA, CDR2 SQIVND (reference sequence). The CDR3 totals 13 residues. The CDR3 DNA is TGTGCTTCGGGACAGGCAACTAATGAAAAACTGTTTTTT. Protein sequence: CASGQATNEKLFF.

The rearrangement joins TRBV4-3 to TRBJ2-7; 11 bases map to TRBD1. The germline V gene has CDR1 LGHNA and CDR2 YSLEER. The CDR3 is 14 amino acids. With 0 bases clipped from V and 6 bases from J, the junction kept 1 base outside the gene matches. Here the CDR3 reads CASSQEGTGGEQYF. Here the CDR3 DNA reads TGCGCCAGCAGCCAAGAGGGGACAGGGGGCGAGCAGTACTTC.